This entry lists 8 T cell receptor beta chains sequenced from one sample in a study of graft-versus-host responses after intestinal transplantation. The method was immunoSEQ multiplex PCR; TCRdb's version includes in-frame clones alone and lacks a portion of them. The repertoire includes 88,000 or so clones, 85% to 90% of them detected once, and approximately 0.11% sits in the top ten. For these receptors, no antigen is known. Sequenced material: unstimulated CD4+ T cells sorted from spleen or lymph node cells, taken before intestinal transplant. The origin of the receptors is a human donor who received an intestinal transplant.

The chain has TRBV2 and TRBJ2-7; D possibly corresponds to TRBD1 (5 bases). The V gene's germline CDR1 is SNHLY and CDR2 FYNNEI. V was cut by 6 bases and J by 0 bases, with 12 bases left in between. The CDR3 sequence is 14 residues long. The CDR3 sequence: CASSRVFDSYEQYF. The CDR3 nucleotides read TGTGCCAGCAGCAGGGTTTTTGACTCCTACGAGCAGTACTTC.

This clone was recorded only once. This chain connects TRBV5-6 to TRBJ1-5; D perhaps matches TRBD1 (5 bases). Trimming took 2 bases from V and 1 from J, leaving 10 bases between them. The CDR3 covers 15 residues. Germline lookup yields CDR1 SGHDT and CDR2 YYEEEE. CDR3 DNA: TGTGCCAGCAGCTTCCGGGGGTTGAGCAATCAGCCCCAGCATTTT. Translation gives CASSFRGLSNQPQHF.

The CDR3 DNA reads as TGTGCCAGCAGCTTATTTCCCTCCGGGACACCGAACACTGAAGCTTTCTTT. Translated, it gives CASSLFPSGTPNTEAFF. The V gene is TRBV7-2, the J gene TRBJ1-1; TRBD1 might be the D (6 bases). The CDR3 has 17 amino acids. Trimming removed 2 bases at V and 1 base at J, with 17 bases between. The germline V gene encodes CDR1 SGHTA and CDR2 FQGNSA.

The chain combines TRBV11-2 with TRBJ2-7, with 11 nucleotides matching TRBD2. The length of the CDR3 is 17 residues. The V gene end was trimmed by 5 bases and the J gene end by 4 bases; junction bases not matched to a gene: 13. Germline V gene data show CDR1 as SGHAT and CDR2 as FQNNGV. The DNA for the CDR3 is TGTGCCAGCAGCCCCTTTCCGGGACTAGCGGCTATATACGAGCAGTACTTC. It is translated as CASSPFPGLAAIYEQYF.

The chain couples TRBV7-8 to TRBJ2-7; a weak D match, TRBD1 (6 bases). V was shortened by 5 bases and J by 3 bases, with 11 bases between the two germline ends. This CDR3 has 13 residues. Germline V gene lookup returns CDR1 SGHVS and CDR2 FQNEAQ. The CDR3 nucleotides are TGTGCCAGCAGCCTCTTAGGGGGCTACGAGCAGTACTTC. The encoded protein is CASSLLGGYEQYF. Supplemented by reference TRBV7-8 and TRBJ2-7, the full variable domain reads GAGVSQSPRYKVAKRGQDVALRCDPISGHVSLFWYQQALGQGPEFLTYFQNEAQLDKSGLPSDRFFAERPEGSVSTLKIQRTQQEDSAVYLCASSLLGGYEQYFGPGTRLTVT.

The V and J genes are TRBV5-4 and TRBJ2-3; 9 positions match TRBD2. This CDR3 contains 18 residues. The ends lost 3 bases at V and 0 bases at J; junction bases unmatched: 11. Germline-derived CDR1 and CDR2 are SGHNT and YYREEE (reference sequence). The CDR3 spells CASSSRGLAGASTDTQYF. CDR3 sequence (DNA): TGTGCCAGCAGCTCGAGGGGCTTAGCGGGGGCTAGCACAGATACGCAGTATTTT.

The CDR3 sequence: CASIPGAARGYGYTF. The CDR3 DNA follows: TGTGCCAGCATCCCAGGGGCAGCTCGAGGCTATGGCTACACCTTC. The chain carries TRBV2 and TRBJ1-2; weak D call: TRBD1 (6 bases). Trimming shortened V by 7 bases and J by 4 bases, and 19 bases separated the two germline ends. Germline CDR1 is SNHLY and CDR2 is FYNNEI. This CDR3 comprises 15 residues.

About this clone itself: Compared with germline, one end of the junction differs, possibly owing to a read error. V is TRBV18 and J is TRBJ2-7; tentatively, D is TRBD1 (5 bases). Germline CDR1 and CDR2: KGHSH and LQKENI. The CDR3 spans 16 residues. Written as DNA, the CDR3 is TGTGCCAGCTCACCACAGGACAATTCAAACTTCTACCAGCAGTACTTC. This sequence encodes CASSPQDNSNFYQQYF.